These T cell receptor beta chains were read from a single sample in a study of T cells in Graves' hyperthyroidism and ophthalmopathy. TCRdb redid the calling of the multiplex PCR reads with MiXCR, one entry per CDR3 protein. The sample consists of hundreds of thousands of distinct CDR3 sequences, around 46% of them appearing once. Sequencing was performed on peripheral blood or thyroid tissue (not recorded which). The receptors come from a woman between 18 and 29 years old with Graves' hyperthyroidism. CDR3s include the opening cysteine and the closing phenylalanine or tryptophan. The order of the fields is V gene, clone size, CDR3 protein. Only part of the rows carry a size: once, few, many, or a class if the clone is expanded.

>TRBV29-1|many
CSVGTASNEKLFF
>TRBV7-9|few
CASSTGGDGNQPQHF
>TRBV7-9|.
CASSLALSGVEQYF
>TRBV7-1|.
CASSSSERLGPRETQYF
>TRBV25-1|few
CASSSQGAPNSPLHF
>TRBV7-8|few
CASSPITMFLNTEAFF
>TRBV7-9|few
CASSLMSQPQHF
>TRBV29-1|.
CSVQVSTDLAGELYEQYF
>TRBV2|many
CASRPGQGIGPQHF
>TRBV7-2|.
CASSQVGYQPQHF
>TRBV7-9|.
CAVWGGAEAFF
>TRBV19|.
CASTAGAGYEQYF
>TRBV2|.
CASTPVPGQGTKKLFF
>TRBV5-1|many
CASRTGGTEAFF
>TRBV5-8|.
CASSHIPPRDTDTQYF
>TRBV29-1|.
CSVDPLGLAAPDTQYF
>TRBV10-3|many
CAISEAGQEQYF
>TRBV12-3/TRBV12-4|.
CASSLGGTGNEKLFF
>TRBV11-2|.
CASSQSRAGSVLTF
>TRBV6-2/TRBV6-3|.
CASSYADVYYGYTF
>TRBV25-1|.
CASSPISQVNTEAFF
>TRBV6-5|.
CASSYSMDREPYEQYF
>TRBV19|many
CASRRDWGPQHF
>TRBV7-9|.
CASSLADRVSNGYTF
>TRBV2|.
CATRTADEAFF
>TRBV9|.
CASSTTGTEAFF
>TRBV20-1|.
CSAIPLGQGDYEQYF